These 9 T cell receptor beta chains were sequenced from one sample in a study of regulatory T cells in long-lasting Graves disease. The time point was: newly diagnosed GD, antithyroid drugs for less than 3 months. There was RNA extracted from PBMCs, and the TCR library was made from it. Arm-PCR with iRepertoire HTBI primers amplified the CDR3 regions for these TCR beta libraries. TCRdb reanalysed the multiplex PCR reads using MiXCR and keeps one entry per CDR3 protein. The table has around 500,000 distinct CDR3 sequences, approximately 15% seen once; the top ten hold 10%. These data also formed part of another study, on T cells in Graves' hyperthyroidism and ophthalmopathy.

Sequenced here: peripheral blood mononuclear cells (PBMCs), sampled at new diagnosis, from a patient treated with antithyroid drugs. All receptors derive from a man aged 25 to 40 with Graves disease.

This clonotype was found a few times. This chain uses TRBV5-1 with TRBJ2-7, with unresolved D. Germline assignment: CDR1 SGHRS and CDR2 YFSETQ. CDR3 length equals 14 residues. Trimming took 4 bases from V and 5 from J, leaving 16 bases between them. The CDR3 here is CASSIGPLQNEQYF. The DNA of the CDR3 is TGCGCCAGCAGCATCGGACCGCTCCAAAACGAGCAGTACTTC.

This clonotype was observed many times. The V and J genes are TRBV20-1 and TRBJ2-7, with a possible D match to TRBD1 (6 bases). The germline V gene has CDR1 DFQATT and CDR2 SNEGSKA (reference sequence). CDR3 size: 13 residues. V was cut by 5 bases and J by 2 bases, with 13 bases left in between. The CDR3 DNA reads TGCAGTGCTCAAGGACAGCGAACCTACGAGCAGTACTTC. Encoded protein: CSAQGQRTYEQYF.

Many counts were recorded for this clonotype. The J gene is TRBJ2-3, the V gene TRBV30, with D perhaps TRBD2 (5 bases). Germline V gene data show CDR1 as GTSNPN and CDR2 as SVGIG (reference sequence). The germline V and J ends were trimmed by 5 bases and 3 bases, with 12 bases remaining between them. The CDR3 runs 13 residues. Here the CDR3 reads CAWSPRETDTQYF. As DNA, the CDR3 is TGTGCCTGGTCTCCCCGGGAAACAGATACGCAGTATTTT. Looking up the rest from reference TRBV30 and TRBJ2-3 gives the full variable domain: SQTIHQWPATLVQPVGSPLSLECTVEGTSNPNLYWYRQAAGRGLQLLFYSVGIGQISSEVPQNLSASRPQDRQFILSSKKLLLSDSGFYLCAWSPRETDTQYFGPGTRLTVL.

This clonotype was picked up many times. The CDR3 DNA sequence: TGTGCCAGCAGCGTAGACGGGACTAGCCCCTACGAGCAGTACTTC. Its protein product is CASSVDGTSPYEQYF. The rearrangement links TRBV9 to TRBJ2-7; 9 positions agree with TRBD2. CDR1 is SGDLS and CDR2 is YYNGEE in the germline V gene. CDR3 length: 15 amino acids. Losses at the gene ends were 0 bases for V and 2 bases for J; bases not matched to a gene: 3.

The rearrangement joins TRBV2 to TRBJ2-3; TRBD2 agrees at 10 bases. Germline V gives CDR1 SNHLY, CDR2 FYNNEI. Trimming at V came to 7 bases and at J to 0 bases, leaving 7 bases not matched to a gene. This CDR3 spans 16 amino acids. The CDR3 loop is CASTRETSGSTDTQYF. The CDR3 DNA reads TGTGCCAGCACCAGAGAGACTAGCGGGAGCACAGATACGCAGTATTTT.

CDR3 loop: CASSVGFGGVRGNEQFF. The CDR3, as DNA: TGTGCCAGCAGCGTAGGGTTTGGAGGGGTAAGGGGCAATGAGCAGTTCTTC. V is TRBV9 and J is TRBJ2-1, with D perhaps TRBD2 (6 bases). The CDR3 contains 17 residues. Trimming shortened V by 0 bases and J by 6 bases, and 19 bases separated the two germline ends. Germline CDR1 reads SGDLS; CDR2 reads YYNGEE.

In its sample, this clonotype was seen many times. The chain uses TRBV15 and TRBJ1-1; D remains ambiguous. Germline V lookup: CDR1 LNHNV, CDR2 YYDKDF (reference sequence). V dropped 1 base and J dropped 6 bases, with 9 bases sitting between them. The CDR3 has 13 residues. The CDR3 DNA sequence: TGTGCCACCAGCAGAGGGTACGGGTCTGAAGCTTTCTTT. Its translation is CATSRGYGSEAFF.

The chain carries TRBV30 and TRBJ2-7; 8 positions agree with TRBD1. The CDR3 spans 14 residues. Germline CDR1 and CDR2: GTSNPN and SVGIG (reference sequence). V shed 2 bases and J 0 bases; nucleotides not matched to a gene: 3. The CDR3 region is CAWSRQGNSYEQYF. CDR3 bases: TGTGCCTGGAGTAGACAGGGGAACTCCTACGAGCAGTACTTC.

This clonotype has ten or more counts. This chain connects TRBV3-1 to TRBJ1-3; TRBD1 agrees at 7 bases. The J segment lost 4 bases and the V segment lost 4 bases, leaving 10 bases of the junction unmatched. This CDR3 region has 16 residues. Germline loops: CDR1 LGHDT, CDR2 YNNKEL (reference sequence). The CDR3 nucleotides are TGTGCCAGCAGCCGGGTACCGACAGGGAGAGGAAACACCATATATTTT. It is translated as CASSRVPTGRGNTIYF.